The 18 T cell receptor beta chains below come from one sample, sequenced in a study of radiotherapy plus CTLA-4 blockade in lung cancer. The method was immunoSEQ multiplex PCR; TCRdb's version includes in-frame clones alone and lacks a portion of them. This repertoire shows fewer than 95,000 clones, about four fifths found once; its top ten account for 0.75% to 0.85%. The source was peripheral blood, collected from a patient treated with radiotherapy plus ipilimumab. The receptors originated from a human donor with non-small cell lung cancer who had stable disease on radiotherapy plus ipilimumab.

V usage is TRBV5-1 and J usage is TRBJ1-1; unclear D gene. V was cut by 4 bases and J by 1 base, with 8 bases left in between. Germline assignment: CDR1 SGHRS and CDR2 YFSETQ. The CDR3 has 13 residues. The CDR3 DNA follows: TGCGCCAGCAGCGTGTCTACGAACACTGAAGCTTTCTTT. It translates to CASSVSTNTEAFF. The full variable domain, its missing parts supplied by reference TRBV5-1 and TRBJ1-1, is KAGVTQTPRYLIKTRGQQVTLSCSPISGHRSVSWYQQTPGQGLQFLFEYFSETQRNKGNFPGRFSGRQFSNSRSEMNVSTLELGDSALYLCASSVSTNTEAFFGQGTRLTVV.

V is TRBV28 and J is TRBJ2-3; 7 positions agree with TRBD2. V dropped 6 bases and J dropped 13; count of bases not matched to a gene: 19. The CDR3 runs 15 residues. Germline-derived CDR1 and CDR2 are MDHEN and SYDVKM. The CDR3 sequence: CASSRGGGSMLRKYF. Here the CDR3 DNA reads TGTGCCAGCAGCCGGGGCGGGGGATCCATGTTACGGAAGTATTTT.

This chain joins TRBV15 and TRBJ1-2; no clear D gene. This CDR3 is 14 amino acids long. V shed 5 bases and J shed 3 bases, with 13 bases lying between them. Germline V lookup: CDR1 LNHNV, CDR2 YYDKDF (reference sequence). The CDR3 reads CATSPEARDYGYTF. The DNA of the CDR3 is TGTGCCACCAGCCCAGAGGCGAGGGACTATGGCTACACCTTC.

The gene calls are TRBV28 and TRBJ2-1; 7 bases line up with TRBD1. This CDR3 region has 14 residues. V was pared by 7 bases and J by 7 bases, with 10 bases of the junction left unmatched. Germline V gene sequence: CDR1 MDHEN, CDR2 SYDVKM. CDR3 in DNA: TGTGCCAGCACACCGCCGGGACAGCTTAATGAGCAGTTCTTC. Its translation is CASTPPGQLNEQFF.

The V and J genes are TRBV9 and TRBJ1-1; D is possibly TRBD1 (6 bases). Germline assignment: CDR1 SGDLS and CDR2 YYNGEE. The V and J ends lost 4 bases and 5 bases respectively, with 15 bases between them. The CDR3 is 14 amino acids. In DNA, the CDR3 is TGTGCCAGCAGCCCAGGGGCAGGGTGGACTGAAGCTTTCTTT. Translation gives CASSPGAGWTEAFF.

The rearrangement links TRBV18 to TRBJ1-6, with D perhaps TRBD1 (6 bases). Germline V gene lookup returns CDR1 KGHSH and CDR2 LQKENI. Trimming removed 3 bases from V and 7 bases from J, with 13 bases in between. This CDR3 spans 15 amino acids. The CDR3 nucleotides are TGTGCCAGCTCACCTCCGGGGACAAGAAATTCACCCCTCCACTTT. Encoded protein: CASSPPGTRNSPLHF.

Notes on this clone: One end of the junction varies from germline; a read error may be responsible. This specimen includes other DNA sequences encoding the same CDR3. J is TRBJ1-1 and V is TRBV2; D gene ambiguous. CDR1 and CDR2 from the germline V gene are SNHLY and FYNNEI. This CDR3 comprises 14 residues. This chain's CDR3 is CASSSTDVGTEAFF. The CDR3 region has the DNA TGCGCCAGCAGTTCGACGGACGTGGGCACTGAAGCTTTCTTT.

The chain uses TRBV11-2 and TRBJ2-3; 9 bases are shared with TRBD2. The J segment lost 0 bases and the V segment lost 3 bases, leaving 4 bases of the junction unmatched. This CDR3 region has 16 residues. Per the germline V gene, CDR1 is SGHAT and CDR2 is FQNNGV. CDR3 nucleotide sequence: TGTGCCAGCAGCTTGGAGACTAGCGGTAGCACAGATACGCAGTATTTT. This codes for CASSLETSGSTDTQYF. The full variable domain, with the rest looked up from reference TRBV11-2 and TRBJ2-3, is EAGVAQSPRYKIIEKRQSVAFWCNPISGHATLYWYQQILGQGPKLLIQFQNNGVVDDSQLPKDRFSAERLKGVDSTLKIQPAKLEDSAVYLCASSLETSGSTDTQYFGPGTRLTVL.

The chain links TRBV28 to TRBJ2-3, with 10 bases matching TRBD2. V shed 5 bases and J 0 bases; nucleotides not matched to a gene: 17. The CDR3 length is 20 residues. From germline, CDR1 is MDHEN and CDR2 SYDVKM. CDR3 DNA sequence: TGTGCCAGCAGTCAATCATCCGTTAGCGGGAGGACCCTTAGCACAGATACGCAGTATTTT. Amino acid sequence: CASSQSSVSGRTLSTDTQYF.

This chain connects TRBV6-5 to TRBJ1-5, with TRBD1 matching over 9 bases. The junction had 8 bases not matched to a gene; V was cut back by 6 bases and J by 5 bases. CDR3 length: 15 residues. Germline lookup yields CDR1 MNHEY and CDR2 SVGAGI. DNA of the CDR3: TGTGCCAGCAGACCAACAGGGGGCAGCTATCAGCCCCAGCATTTT. This translates into CASRPTGGSYQPQHF.

J is TRBJ1-1 and V is TRBV29-1; TRBD1 matches at 9 bases. The CDR3 totals 15 residues. Germline V gene lookup returns CDR1 SQVTM and CDR2 ANQGSEA. V lost 1 base, J lost 1 base, and 4 bases stayed unmatched. CDR3 region: CSVEVTGGENTEAFF. As DNA, the CDR3 is TGCAGCGTTGAAGTGACAGGGGGAGAGAACACTGAAGCTTTCTTT.

The V and J genes are TRBV2 and TRBJ1-5; possible D gene TRBD1, 6 bases. V was clipped by 4 bases and J by 6 bases, with 10 bases between them. This CDR3 is 13 amino acids long. Per the germline V gene, CDR1 is SNHLY and CDR2 is FYNNEI. The CDR3 loop reads CASSVQGGQPQHF. CDR3 sequence (DNA): TGTGCCAGCAGTGTACAGGGTGGTCAGCCCCAGCATTTT.

This chain uses TRBV27 with TRBJ1-6; D gene ambiguous. Germline V gives CDR1 MNHEY, CDR2 SMNVEV (reference sequence). This CDR3 contains 15 residues. V was clipped by 6 bases and J by 7 bases, with 16 bases between them. The CDR3 DNA follows: TGTGCCAGCAGAGAAGGGTGGGCAGGAAATTCACCCCTCCACTTT. Translating gives CASREGWAGNSPLHF.

This clone was observed a few times. This CDR3 is also generated by other DNA sequences in the sample. The genes are TRBV18 and TRBJ1-1, with TRBD1 identical over 8 bases. The junction had 0 bases not matched to a gene; V was cut back by 3 bases and J by 0 bases. The CDR3 loop spans 14 amino acids. CDR1 KGHSH and CDR2 LQKENI come from the germline V gene. This chain's CDR3 is CASSPDRVNTEAFF. In nucleotides, the CDR3 is TGTGCCAGCTCACCGGACAGGGTGAACACTGAAGCTTTCTTT.

The gene calls are TRBV29-1 and TRBJ2-2, with D possibly being TRBD1 (6 bases). The germline CDR1 and CDR2 sequences are SQVTM and ANQGSEA. CDR3 length equals 14 residues. V was trimmed by 4 bases and J by 4 bases, leaving 13 bases between them. The CDR3 DNA is TGCAGCGTTGGTGGGGGCGCGGGCACCGGGGAGCTGTTTTTT. Protein sequence: CSVGGGAGTGELFF.

The CDR3 coding sequence is TGTGCCATCAGTGCTGACAGGTCTGGTAAGCCCCAGCATTTT. Amino acid sequence: CAISADRSGKPQHF. This chain connects TRBV10-3 to TRBJ1-5; D is perhaps TRBD1 (6 bases). Germline V gene lookup returns CDR1 ENHRY and CDR2 SYGVKD. With 4 bases removed from V and 8 bases from J, the gap between germline ends came to 15 bases. The length of the CDR3 is 14 residues.

This chain joins TRBV19 and TRBJ1-4; D ambiguous. There are 14 residues in the CDR3. V was shortened by 3 bases and J by 0 bases, with 5 bases between the two germline ends. Per germline, CDR1 LNHDA and CDR2 SQIVND (reference sequence). The CDR3 coding sequence is TGTGCCAGTAGTATGTACTCAACTAATGAAAAACTGTTTTTT. This gives the protein CASSMYSTNEKLFF. The full variable domain, with the rest looked up from reference TRBV19 and TRBJ1-4, is DGGITQSPKYLFRKEGQNVTLSCEQNLNHDAMYWYRQDPGQGLRLIYYSQIVNDFQKGDIAEGYSVSREKKESFPLTVTSAQKNPTAFYLCASSMYSTNEKLFFGSGTQLSVL.

This clone was counted between two and nine times. CDR3: CASSPRLAGSYEQYF. In DNA form, the CDR3 reads TGCGCCAGCAGCCCGAGACTAGCGGGGTCATACGAGCAGTACTTC. The chain has TRBV5-1 and TRBJ2-7, with TRBD2 matching 11 bases. The CDR3 is 15 residues long. V shed 4 bases and J 4 bases; nucleotides not matched to a gene: 7. Per germline, CDR1 SGHRS and CDR2 YFSETQ.